The rows below give T cell receptor beta chains drawn from one sample of a study of cytomegalovirus exposure and HLA in healthy donors. Repertoires were generated with immunoSEQ multiplex PCR, while TCRdb's copy carries only in-frame clones and drops some. Found here are about 140,000 clones, under 75% of them singletons; the top ten hold about 2.6%. Sequencing was done on a sample of PBMCs. The receptors shown here come from a woman aged 40 to 50 in good health and CMV-seronegative. Both conserved end residues are part of each CDR3. D genes are given only for firm matches. Clone size is not always given. Where it is, it says once, few, many or a class for expanded clones.

>TRBJ1-5|.|TRBV2|.
TGTGCCAGCAGCATTCACACCGATAGCAATCAGCCCCAGCATTTT
CASSIHTDSNQPQHF
>TRBJ2-7|.|TRBV4-3|TRBD1
TGCGCCAGCAGCCAAGGGACAGGTATCTCCTACGAGCAGTACTTC
CASSQGTGISYEQYF
>TRBJ1-1|few|TRBV2|TRBD1
TGTGCCAGCAGCTTTACAGGGGGAGGCACTGAAGCTTTCTTT
CASSFTGGGTEAFF
>TRBJ1-2|.|TRBV6-5|.
TGTGCCAGCAGTTACTCCCTGGGAGCTAACTATGGCTACACCTTC
CASSYSLGANYGYTF
>TRBJ2-3|.|TRBV4-1|TRBD2
TGCGCCAGCAGCCAACCCCCCCGGGGGGGCCTCGTCGATACGCAGTATTTT
CASSQPPRGGLVDTQYF
>TRBJ1-2|.|TRBV27|.
TGTGCCAGCGGCGGCAGCTTTAACTATGGCTACACCTTC
CASGGSFNYGYTF
>TRBJ2-7|.|TRBV7-9|.
TGTGCCAGCAGCTCTCAGGGTCGCGAGCAGTACTTC
CASSSQGREQYF
>TRBJ1-2|.|TRBV5-4|TRBD1
TGTGCCAGCAGCCGGGACAGGGCGGTTGATGGCTACACCTTC
CASSRDRAVDGYTF
>TRBJ1-4|.|TRBV5-1|.
TGCGCCAGCAGCTTGGGACAGACTGCAACTAATGAAAAACTGTTTTTT
CASSLGQTATNEKLFF
>TRBJ2-2|.|TRBV29-1|.
TGCAGCGTTCCGGGGGAGAACACCGGGGAGCTGTTTTTT
CSVPGENTGELFF
>TRBJ2-1|.|TRBV10-3|.
TGTGCCATCAGATCGGGGAATGAGCAGTTCTTC
CAIRSGNEQFF
>TRBJ1-1|.|TRBV19|TRBD1
TGTGCCACCCGTCTTACAGGGGACACTGAAGCTTTCTTT
CATRLTGDTEAFF
>TRBJ1-6|.|TRBV4-1|.
TGCGCCAGCAGCCAAGATCGGGGGACCGGTTCACCCCTCCACTTT
CASSQDRGTGSPLHF
>TRBJ1-5|.|TRBV28|.
TGTGCCAGCAGTTTAAGATCGGTCGGGGGCAATCAGCCCCAGCATTTT
CASSLRSVGGNQPQHF
>TRBJ1-1|.|TRBV7-9|.
TGTGCCAGCAGCTTAATGGGGGGGGCTTTCTTT
CASSLMGGAFF
>TRBJ1-5|.|TRBV6-1|.
TGTGCCAGCAGTGAGGGGGGTCAGCCCCAGCATTTT
CASSEGGQPQHF
>TRBJ1-2|few|TRBV6-5|.
TGTGCCAGCAGTTACTCGACCTTTGGGCAGAACTATGGCTACACCTTC
CASSYSTFGQNYGYTF
>TRBJ1-2|few|TRBV2|TRBD1
TGTGCCACCACGGGACAGGGTGGATATGGCTACACCTTC
CATTGQGGYGYTF